These T cell receptor beta chains were read from a single sample in a study of shared clonotypes between healthy human individuals. Here immunoSEQ multiplex PCR was the method, and the copy in TCRdb shows in-frame clones only, minus some. The sample lists roughly 220,000 clones; 50% to 75% were seen once. The sample taken for sequencing was memory CD4+ T cells sorted from blood. The receptors were gathered from a man aged 30 to 39 in good health. The CDR3 runs from the conserved cysteine through the conserved F or W. D genes are given only for firm matches. Not every row has a clone size; where given, it reads once, few, many or a size class.

TRBJ1-1 - TRBV15 - 14 CATSRGRRRGEAFF TGTGCCACCAGCAGAGGCCGGCGCCGGGGTGAAGCTTTCTTT
TRBJ2-2 - TRBV5-8 TRBD2 17 CASSPPGTSGNTGELFF TGTGCCAGCAGCCCACCGGGGACTAGCGGGAACACCGGGGAGCTGTTTTTT
TRBJ2-7 - TRBV5-4 - 14 CASSLEFSSYEQYF TGTGCCAGCAGCTTGGAGTTCAGCTCCTACGAGCAGTACTTC
TRBJ2-5 - TRBV5-6 - 14 CASSLALLGETQYF TGTGCCAGCAGCTTGGCGCTGTTAGGGGAGACCCAGTACTTC
TRBJ2-3 few TRBV7-2 TRBD1 14 CASSSGNRGNTQYF TGTGCCAGCAGCTCAGGAAACAGGGGAAATACGCAGTATTTT
TRBJ2-1 - TRBV5-1 TRBD1 14 CASSPDRGALIQFF TGCGCCAGCAGCCCGGACAGGGGTGCCTTAATCCAGTTCTTC
TRBJ2-3 - TRBV5-1 TRBD2 19 CASSLTLGLAGVMGGTQYF TGCGCCAGCAGCTTGACCCTCGGACTAGCGGGAGTAATGGGGGGTACGCAGTATTTT
TRBJ2-1 - TRBV7-3 TRBD2 16 CASSLRLAGGPIEQFF TGTGCCAGCAGCTTAAGGCTAGCGGGAGGGCCTATTGAGCAGTTCTTC
TRBJ2-7 once TRBV7-2 - 13 CASSLAGVGEQYF TGTGCCAGCAGCTTAGCAGGAGTCGGCGAGCAGTACTTC
TRBJ2-3 - TRBV4-3 TRBD2 15 CASSLGLGGADTQYF TGCGCCAGCAGCTTGGGACTAGGCGGCGCAGATACGCAGTATTTT
TRBJ2-3 - TRBV5-6 TRBD1 15 CASSSWDRGSGTQYF TGTGCCAGCAGCTCCTGGGACAGGGGATCGGGTACGCAGTATTTT
TRBJ2-3 - TRBV30 TRBD2 13 CAWGRLAGSTQYF TGTGCCTGGGGCCGACTAGCGGGGAGTACGCAGTATTTT
TRBJ2-2 - TRBV25-1 - 14 CASSVDANTGELFF TGTGCCAGCTCGGTCGACGCGAACACCGGGGAGCTGTTTTTT
TRBJ2-1 - TRBV23-1 TRBD1 16 CASSQSSQGANNEQFF TGCGCCAGCAGTCAATCGTCTCAGGGGGCCAACAATGAGCAGTTCTTC
TRBJ1-5 - TRBV28 - 15 CASTETGRGNQPQHF TGTGCCAGCACCGAGACAGGCCGTGGCAATCAGCCCCAGCATTTT
TRBJ2-5 - TRBV18 - 11 CASSDRETQYF TGTGCCAGCTCCGATCGGGAGACCCAGTACTTC
TRBJ2-5 - TRBV11-2 - 14 CASSPLPGQETQYF TGTGCCAGCAGCCCTCTCCCAGGGCAAGAGACCCAGTACTTC
TRBJ2-5 - TRBV7-2 - 14 CASSPSRRGETQYF TGTGCCAGCAGCCCCAGTAGGAGGGGTGAGACCCAGTACTTC
TRBJ2-5 - TRBV14 - 13 CASSLNSRETQYF TGTGCCAGCAGCCTAAACTCGCGAGAGACCCAGTACTTC
TRBJ2-1 - TRBV7-2 TRBD2 15 CASLLTSSGYNEQFF TGTGCCAGCTTGCTGACTAGCTCGGGTTACAATGAGCAGTTCTTC
TRBJ2-5 - TRBV5-4 TRBD2 13 CASLLAGVETQYF TGTGCCAGCTTGCTAGCGGGAGTAGAGACCCAGTACTTC
TRBJ2-4 - TRBV6-4 TRBD1 13 CASSQGAEGIQYF TGTGCCAGCAGTCAGGGGGCGGAGGGCATTCAGTACTTC
TRBJ2-6 - TRBV18 - 15 CASSPKQAGANVLTF TGTGCCAGCTCACCCAAGCAGGCTGGGGCCAACGTCCTGACTTTC
TRBJ1-4 - TRBV16 - 19 CASSQFIRQGSATNEKLFF TGTGCCAGCAGCCAATTTATTCGTCAGGGTTCGGCAACTAATGAAAAACTGTTTTTT
TRBJ1-1 - TRBV29-1 - 18 CSVEVGGPWGSMNTEAFF TGCAGCGTTGAAGTCGGGGGACCCTGGGGCAGCATGAACACTGAAGCTTTCTTT